This paragraph covers one T cell receptor (beta chain) sequence. Its matching antigen is unknown. Primers included in the PCR were 60 Vbeta and 13 Jbeta primers. Libraries were prepared by immunoSEQ multiplex PCR; TCRdb keeps only in-frame clonotypes and omits some of them. The sample has 170,000 or so clones, 80% seen once. This sample is part of a study of cytomegalovirus exposure and HLA in healthy donors. Study-wide results and caveats: Roughly uniform sequencing depth across donors was assumed, possibly incorrectly. An analysis that came later showed most CMV-associated TCR beta chains appearing HLA-restricted. A classifier reportedly called cytomegalovirus status with high sensitivity and specificity. Later analysis demonstrated an association between a missense DCLRE1C variant and TCR beta V- and J-gene trimming.

The length of the CDR3 is 15 residues. Germline values: CDR1 SEHNR, CDR2 FQNEAQ (reference sequence). V dropped 1 base and J dropped 6 bases, with 14 bases sitting between them. The rearrangement uses TRBV7-9 and TRBJ2-3; D might be TRBD2 (5 bases). The TCR sequence derives from a boy younger than 18 in good health and CMV-seronegative. The specimen was PBMCs. DNA of the CDR3: TGTGCCAGCAGCTTAGACCGGGGAAAGTTGGATACGCAGTATTTT. Protein product: CASSLDRGKLDTQYF.